This T cell receptor beta chain was identified in a study of long-term antiretroviral therapy in people with HIV. General study results and limits: Following ART, diversity rose but still fell short of transplant donor controls. Whereas controls had wider CDR3 length ranges, HIV repertoires had narrower ones. The clones with expansion before ART were dominant in the repertoire at all time points.

Version v3.0 of the immunoSEQ assay was performed at survey level. Assay used: immunoSEQ multiplex PCR; TCRdb lists only in-frame clones, some missing. The table lists about 24,000 clones, about 86% of them singletons, with more than 15% in the top ten. As to this clone: No antigen is known for it.

Participants living with HIV all received treatment in the United States. Germline lookup yields CDR1 GTSNPN and CDR2 SVGIG (reference sequence). The V gene lost 2 bases and the J gene lost 2 bases, with 21 bases spanning the gap. The length of the CDR3 is 18 residues. This TCR was sampled from a man between 50 and 59 years old with HIV. Specimen: unsorted PBMCs, collected 1.2 years after starting antiretroviral therapy. The chain has TRBV30 and TRBJ2-2; no firm D call. The CDR3 loop is CAWSYTFSSIPNTGELFF. The CDR3 DNA is TGTGCCTGGAGTTATACATTTTCCTCCATACCAAACACCGGGGAGCTGTTTTTT.